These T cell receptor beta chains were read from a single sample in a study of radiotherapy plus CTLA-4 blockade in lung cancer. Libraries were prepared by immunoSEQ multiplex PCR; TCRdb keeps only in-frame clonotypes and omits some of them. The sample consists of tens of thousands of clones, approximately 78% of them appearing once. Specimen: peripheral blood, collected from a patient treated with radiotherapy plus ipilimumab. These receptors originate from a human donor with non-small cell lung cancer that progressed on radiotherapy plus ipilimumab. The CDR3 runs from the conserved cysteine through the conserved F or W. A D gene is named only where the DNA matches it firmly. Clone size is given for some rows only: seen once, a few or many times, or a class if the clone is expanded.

CDR3nt: TGTGCCACCAGCAGAGACAGGGTTAGCAATCAGCCCCAGCATTTT
CDR3aa: CATSRDRVSNQPQHF
d_gene: -
abundance: -
j_gene: TRBJ1-5
v_gene: TRBV15

CDR3nt: TGTGCCAGCAGCGTAGCGGCGCGGGAGAGGCCCGGGGAGCTGTTTTTT
CDR3aa: CASSVAARERPGELFF
d_gene: TRBD2
abundance: once
j_gene: TRBJ2-2
v_gene: TRBV9

CDR3nt: TGTGCCAGTAGTCTGACAGTGAACACTGAAGCTTTCTTT
CDR3aa: CASSLTVNTEAFF
d_gene: -
abundance: -
j_gene: TRBJ1-1
v_gene: TRBV19

CDR3nt: TGTGCCGGCAACGGACTAGCGGGATTCGGGGATACGCAGTATTTT
CDR3aa: CAGNGLAGFGDTQYF
d_gene: TRBD2
abundance: -
j_gene: TRBJ2-3
v_gene: TRBV2

CDR3nt: TGTGCCAGCTCGCGGGGGGGGCTCTACAATGAGCAGTTCTTC
CDR3aa: CASSRGGLYNEQFF
d_gene: TRBD2
abundance: -
j_gene: TRBJ2-1
v_gene: TRBV25-1

CDR3nt: TGTGCCAGCAGCCCCGCGGGATTTGGAGAGACCCAGTACTTC
CDR3aa: CASSPAGFGETQYF
d_gene: -
abundance: -
j_gene: TRBJ2-5
v_gene: TRBV11-2

CDR3nt: TGTGCCAGCAGGCAAACCGGGCCCTCCACCGGGGAGCTGTTTTTT
CDR3aa: CASRQTGPSTGELFF
d_gene: -
abundance: -
j_gene: TRBJ2-2
v_gene: TRBV5-6

CDR3nt: TGCGCCAGCAGAATGGTAGCGGGAGGGCCTCATACGCAGTATTTT
CDR3aa: CASRMVAGGPHTQYF
d_gene: TRBD2
abundance: -
j_gene: TRBJ2-3
v_gene: TRBV4-1

CDR3nt: TGTGCCAGCAGCCAAGAGGCAGGGGCGAACACTGAAGCTTTCTTT
CDR3aa: CASSQEAGANTEAFF
d_gene: -
abundance: -
j_gene: TRBJ1-1
v_gene: TRBV4-2

CDR3nt: TGTGCCAGCAGCCGGGACAGTGTCAGCCGGGAGCAGTACTTC
CDR3aa: CASSRDSVSREQYF
d_gene: TRBD1
abundance: -
j_gene: TRBJ2-7
v_gene: TRBV2

CDR3nt: TGTGCCAGCAGCCCGTCGAGGATACTCCAAGAGACCCAGTACTTC
CDR3aa: CASSPSRILQETQYF
d_gene: -
abundance: few
j_gene: TRBJ2-5
v_gene: TRBV5-6

CDR3nt: TGTGCCAGCAGTTTCTTGCGACTAGCGGTGACCCAGTACTTC
CDR3aa: CASSFLRLAVTQYF
d_gene: TRBD2
abundance: once
j_gene: TRBJ2-5
v_gene: TRBV28

CDR3nt: TGTGCCAGCATCTGTCCCGACACTGAAGCTTTCTTT
CDR3aa: CASICPDTEAFF
d_gene: -
abundance: -
j_gene: TRBJ1-1
v_gene: TRBV6-8

CDR3nt: TGTGCCAGCAGCTCCCCCTTCCCTAGACAACCCTGGCTCGAAAAACTGTTTTTT
CDR3aa: CASSSPFPRQPWLEKLFF
d_gene: -
abundance: -
j_gene: TRBJ1-4
v_gene: TRBV7-9

CDR3nt: TGTGCCAGCTCACCACCGGGGGAGTATAGCAATCAGCCCCAGCATTTT
CDR3aa: CASSPPGEYSNQPQHF
d_gene: -
abundance: -
j_gene: TRBJ1-5
v_gene: TRBV18

CDR3nt: TGTGCCAGCAGTTACTCACAGGGCACAGATACGCAGTATTTT
CDR3aa: CASSYSQGTDTQYF
d_gene: -
abundance: -
j_gene: TRBJ2-3
v_gene: TRBV6-5

CDR3nt: TGTGCCAGTAGTTCGACCTCTTCTCCCCCCTACAATGAGCAGTTCTTC
CDR3aa: CASSSTSSPPYNEQFF
d_gene: -
abundance: -
j_gene: TRBJ2-1
v_gene: TRBV19

CDR3nt: TGTGCCAGCAGTGAAGAAGGGACAGGGCCCTCCTACGAGCAGTACTTC
CDR3aa: CASSEEGTGPSYEQYF
d_gene: TRBD1
abundance: -
j_gene: TRBJ2-7
v_gene: TRBV6-1

CDR3nt: TGTGCCAGCGGGAGGGGGACCGGGGAGCTGTTTTTT
CDR3aa: CASGRGTGELFF
d_gene: -
abundance: -
j_gene: TRBJ2-2
v_gene: TRBV5-4

CDR3nt: TGCAGCGTTGGGACAGACTATAGCAATCAGCCCCAGCATTTT
CDR3aa: CSVGTDYSNQPQHF
d_gene: -
abundance: -
j_gene: TRBJ1-5
v_gene: TRBV29-1

CDR3nt: TGTGCCAGCAGTTTTTTCTTCTCGACAGATCCGAACACCGGGGAGCTGTTTTTT
CDR3aa: CASSFFFSTDPNTGELFF
d_gene: -
abundance: -
j_gene: TRBJ2-2
v_gene: TRBV28

CDR3nt: TGTGCCAGCAGCCCCCTAGCCCGAGGGTACACCGGGGAGCTGTTTTTT
CDR3aa: CASSPLARGYTGELFF
d_gene: -
abundance: -
j_gene: TRBJ2-2
v_gene: TRBV7-2

CDR3nt: TGTGCCAGTGCCAGACAGGGCCTGAACACTGAAGCTTTCTTT
CDR3aa: CASARQGLNTEAFF
d_gene: TRBD1
abundance: -
j_gene: TRBJ1-1
v_gene: TRBV19

CDR3nt: TGCGCCAGCAGCCAAGTCCTACGTCAGGGGGGCGAGCAGTACTTC
CDR3aa: CASSQVLRQGGEQYF
d_gene: -
abundance: -
j_gene: TRBJ2-7
v_gene: TRBV4-1

CDR3nt: TGTGCCATCAGGAATGGACAGACGATGGGCTACACCTTC
CDR3aa: CAIRNGQTMGYTF
d_gene: -
abundance: -
j_gene: TRBJ1-2
v_gene: TRBV10-3

CDR3nt: TGTGCCAGCAGCCGGACAGGGCCTAACACTGAAGCTTTCTTT
CDR3aa: CASSRTGPNTEAFF
d_gene: TRBD1
abundance: many
j_gene: TRBJ1-1
v_gene: TRBV28

CDR3nt: TGTGCCAGCAGTTCCCCATACTACGAGCAGTACTTC
CDR3aa: CASSSPYYEQYF
d_gene: -
abundance: once
j_gene: TRBJ2-7
v_gene: TRBV6-5

CDR3nt: TGTGCCAGTAGTATTAATCTAGCGGAGTACGAGCAGTACTTC
CDR3aa: CASSINLAEYEQYF
d_gene: TRBD2
abundance: -
j_gene: TRBJ2-7
v_gene: TRBV19

CDR3nt: TGTGCCTGGAGTGCTACCGGTTTGCGGGACATACTCTATGGCTACACCTTC
CDR3aa: CAWSATGLRDILYGYTF
d_gene: -
abundance: -
j_gene: TRBJ1-2
v_gene: TRBV30

CDR3nt: TGCGCCAGCAGTCAAAGTCGACGGATCCCCTATGGCTACACCTTC
CDR3aa: CASSQSRRIPYGYTF
d_gene: -
abundance: -
j_gene: TRBJ1-2
v_gene: TRBV23-1

CDR3nt: TGTGCCAGCAGCTTCAACCCCGGGACACCGAACACCGGGGAGCTGTTTTTT
CDR3aa: CASSFNPGTPNTGELFF
d_gene: -
abundance: -
j_gene: TRBJ2-2
v_gene: TRBV7-9

CDR3nt: TGTGCCAGCAGCGATGGACTAGCGGGAGGGATCACAGATACGCAGTATTTT
CDR3aa: CASSDGLAGGITDTQYF
d_gene: TRBD2
abundance: -
j_gene: TRBJ2-3
v_gene: TRBV2

CDR3nt: TGTGCCACCAGCAGAGGGAGTGGACAGGGCTTTAATCAGCCCCAGCATTTT
CDR3aa: CATSRGSGQGFNQPQHF
d_gene: TRBD1
abundance: -
j_gene: TRBJ1-5
v_gene: TRBV15

CDR3nt: TGTGCCTGGAGTGTTCCTAAGACAGGAGGAAACACCATATATTTT
CDR3aa: CAWSVPKTGGNTIYF
d_gene: -
abundance: -
j_gene: TRBJ1-3
v_gene: TRBV30

CDR3nt: TGTGCCAGCAGTAGGGCAGGGGCTGGAACTGGAAACACCATATATTTT
CDR3aa: CASSRAGAGTGNTIYF
d_gene: -
abundance: -
j_gene: TRBJ1-3
v_gene: TRBV7-9

CDR3nt: TGTGCCAGCAGGAGGACTAGCGGGAGTGTCGATGAGCAGTTCTTC
CDR3aa: CASRRTSGSVDEQFF
d_gene: TRBD2
abundance: once
j_gene: TRBJ2-1
v_gene: TRBV6-5

CDR3nt: TGTGCCAGCATGCCGGGTCGGTTTTCCTACAATGAGCAGTTCTTC
CDR3aa: CASMPGRFSYNEQFF
d_gene: -
abundance: -
j_gene: TRBJ2-1
v_gene: TRBV27

CDR3nt: TGTGCCAGCAGTTCGGGCACCGGGGAGCTGTTTTTT
CDR3aa: CASSSGTGELFF
d_gene: -
abundance: -
j_gene: TRBJ2-2
v_gene: TRBV28

CDR3nt: TGCGCCAGCAGGCCTAGCAGATCTTCTAACTATGGCTACACCTTC
CDR3aa: CASRPSRSSNYGYTF
d_gene: -
abundance: once
j_gene: TRBJ1-2
v_gene: TRBV5-1

CDR3nt: TGCAGCCCTGAATCCATAAGCAATGAGCAGTTCTTC
CDR3aa: CSPESISNEQFF
d_gene: -
abundance: -
j_gene: TRBJ2-1
v_gene: TRBV29-1

CDR3nt: TGTGCCAGCAGCTTAGAGTTCACCGGGGAGCTGTTTTTT
CDR3aa: CASSLEFTGELFF
d_gene: -
abundance: few
j_gene: TRBJ2-2
v_gene: TRBV11-3

CDR3nt: TGTGCCAGCAGCTTGAGTGTCGGCTCCTACGAGCAGTACTTC
CDR3aa: CASSLSVGSYEQYF
d_gene: -
abundance: -
j_gene: TRBJ2-7
v_gene: TRBV7-9

CDR3nt: TGTGCCAGCAGCTTACAACCCGGGGAGCTGTTTTTT
CDR3aa: CASSLQPGELFF
d_gene: -
abundance: -
j_gene: TRBJ2-2
v_gene: TRBV11-2

CDR3nt: TGCGCCAGTCAGGGACAGGGGAACACTGAAGCTTTCTTT
CDR3aa: CASQGQGNTEAFF
d_gene: TRBD1
abundance: once
j_gene: TRBJ1-1
v_gene: TRBV5-1

CDR3nt: TGTGCCAGCAACTTAGGTCTACATAACACTGAAGCTTTCTTT
CDR3aa: CASNLGLHNTEAFF
d_gene: -
abundance: -
j_gene: TRBJ1-1
v_gene: TRBV7-6

CDR3nt: TGTGCCAGCAGCTTGGGTACAAAGAACACCGGGGAGCTGTTTTTT
CDR3aa: CASSLGTKNTGELFF
d_gene: -
abundance: -
j_gene: TRBJ2-2
v_gene: TRBV5-4

CDR3nt: TGTGCCAGCAGCACGCACAGGGACGAGCAGTACTTC
CDR3aa: CASSTHRDEQYF
d_gene: -
abundance: once
j_gene: TRBJ2-7
v_gene: TRBV7-8

CDR3nt: TGCGCCAGCAGCTTGCTGTTTACTGTGGGAGGTACTCACAATGAGCAGTTCTTC
CDR3aa: CASSLLFTVGGTHNEQFF
d_gene: -
abundance: few
j_gene: TRBJ2-1
v_gene: TRBV5-1

CDR3nt: TGTGCCAGCAGTTACTCGATCCAGTACGAGCAGTACTTC
CDR3aa: CASSYSIQYEQYF
d_gene: -
abundance: -
j_gene: TRBJ2-7
v_gene: TRBV6-5

CDR3nt: TGTGCCAGCAGCCCGACAGGAGGCGATGAGCAGTTCTTC
CDR3aa: CASSPTGGDEQFF
d_gene: -
abundance: -
j_gene: TRBJ2-1
v_gene: TRBV28

CDR3nt: TGTGCCAGCAGCGACGGACACACAAACTATGGCTACACCTTC
CDR3aa: CASSDGHTNYGYTF
d_gene: -
abundance: -
j_gene: TRBJ1-2
v_gene: TRBV6-5

CDR3nt: TGTGCCAGCAGTTTGGAGGCCTCTGGAGACACCATATATTTT
CDR3aa: CASSLEASGDTIYF
d_gene: -
abundance: -
j_gene: TRBJ1-3
v_gene: TRBV28

CDR3nt: TGCAGCGTTGGACAGGGGGCGGCTGGCTACACCTTC
CDR3aa: CSVGQGAAGYTF
d_gene: TRBD1
abundance: -
j_gene: TRBJ1-2
v_gene: TRBV29-1

CDR3nt: TGTGCCAGCAGCTTGCAGGCTCCAAATGAGCAGTTCTTC
CDR3aa: CASSLQAPNEQFF
d_gene: -
abundance: -
j_gene: TRBJ2-1
v_gene: TRBV5-4